This TCR beta chain stems from a study of graft-versus-host responses after intestinal transplantation. Study as a whole: Each recipient received anti-thymocyte globulin induction, then tacrolimus and steroids for around three years. Study observations and caveats: HvG clone declines early post-transplant were associated with peak circulating GvH levels. Recipient marrow contained GvH clones, some of which appeared first in ileum or blood.

TCRdb's table, derived via immunoSEQ multiplex PCR, lists solely in-frame clones and lacks some. Among about 120,000 clones listed, about 92% were seen once. With regard to this clone: Antigen unknown.

This CDR3 contains 15 residues. Germline lookup yields CDR1 LGHNA and CDR2 YNFKEQ. Trimming shortened V by 1 base and J by 5 bases, and 14 bases separated the two germline ends. The source is a human donor who was the organ donor for an intestinal transplant. This sample comprised unstimulated CD8+ T cells sorted from spleen or lymph node cells, obtained before transplant. V gene TRBV4-2 combines with J gene TRBJ1-1; D remains ambiguous. CDR3 region: CASSQVAREWTEAFF. The CDR3 DNA reads TGTGCCAGCAGCCAAGTCGCGAGAGAATGGACTGAAGCTTTCTTT.